This T cell receptor beta chain was captured by sequencing in a study of blood T cell repertoires in COVID-19. Deletions cut 6 bases from V and 8 bases from J, with 13 bases between. This CDR3 region has 12 residues. CDR1 and CDR2 (germline): KGHSH, LQKENI. TCRdb's copy holds only in-frame clones and misses some; the assay was immunoSEQ multiplex PCR. The sample records more than 100,000 clones, 86% being singletons. The sample was peripheral blood. The rearrangement links TRBV18 to TRBJ1-2; no reliable D call. The sequence was collected from a man between 40 and 49 years old with acute or convalescent COVID-19. This CDR3 reads CASSLERRGYTF. The CDR3 nucleotides read TGTGCCAGCTCCCTCGAAAGGAGGGGCTACACCTTC.